This T cell receptor (beta chain) derives from a study of shared clonotypes between healthy human individuals. Whole-study context: CD4 naive and CD4 memory each took three plates per donor, while CD8 naive took two and CD8 memory one.

Sequencing was performed with immunoSEQ multiplex PCR; in TCRdb, only in-frame clones are kept and a portion is missing. The profile shows some 980,000 clones, over 75% of them singletons. Turning to this clone: The antigen remains unidentified.

Donors, healthy HIV-negative adults, lacked recent acute infections or vaccinations. Study-level results: Across subsets, estimated richness was generally greater for naive than for memory populations.

The CDR3 length is 15 residues. V was shortened by 4 bases and J by 7 bases, with 16 bases between the two germline ends. Germline assignment: CDR1 SNHLY and CDR2 FYNNEI. V and J are TRBV2 and TRBJ2-2; a possible D gene is TRBD1 (6 bases). The sample was memory CD4+ T cells sorted from blood. Sample subset: CD45RA-negative fraction. This TCR was recovered from a man between 18 and 35 years old in good health. This CDR3 is CASSVQGPSHGELFF. The DNA of the CDR3 is TGTGCCAGCAGTGTACAGGGCCCATCGCACGGGGAGCTGTTTTTT. The variable domain in full, completed from reference TRBV2 and TRBJ2-2, reads EPEVTQTPSHQVTQMGQEVILRCVPISNHLYFYWYRQILGQKVEFLVSFYNNEISEKSEIFDDQFSVERPDGSNFTLKIRSTKLEDSAMYFCASSVQGPSHGELFFGEGSRLTVL.